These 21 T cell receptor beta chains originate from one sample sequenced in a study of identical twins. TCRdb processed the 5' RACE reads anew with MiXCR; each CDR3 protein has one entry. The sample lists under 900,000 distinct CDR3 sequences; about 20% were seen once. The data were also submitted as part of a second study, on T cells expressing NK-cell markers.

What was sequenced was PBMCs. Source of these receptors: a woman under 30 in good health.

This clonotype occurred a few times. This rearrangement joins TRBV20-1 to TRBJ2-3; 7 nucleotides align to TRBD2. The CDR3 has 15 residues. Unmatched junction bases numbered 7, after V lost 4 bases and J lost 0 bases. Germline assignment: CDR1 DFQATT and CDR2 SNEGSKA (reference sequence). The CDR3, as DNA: TGCAGTGCTAACGCAGCGGGGCGTAGCACAGATACGCAGTATTTT. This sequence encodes CSANAAGRSTDTQYF.

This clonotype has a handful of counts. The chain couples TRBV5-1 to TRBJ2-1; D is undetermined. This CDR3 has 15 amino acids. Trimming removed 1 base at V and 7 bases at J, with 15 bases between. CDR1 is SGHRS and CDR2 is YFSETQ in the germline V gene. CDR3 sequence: CASSLHLGFGNEQFF. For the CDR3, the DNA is TGCGCCAGCAGCTTGCATCTGGGGTTTGGTAATGAGCAGTTCTTC.

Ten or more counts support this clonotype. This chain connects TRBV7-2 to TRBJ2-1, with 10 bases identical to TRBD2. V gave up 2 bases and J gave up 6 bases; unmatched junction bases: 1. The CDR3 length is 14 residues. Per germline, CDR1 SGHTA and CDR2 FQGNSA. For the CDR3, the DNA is TGTGCCAGCAGCTTACTAGCGGGAGTCAATGAGCAGTTCTTC. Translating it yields CASSLLAGVNEQFF.

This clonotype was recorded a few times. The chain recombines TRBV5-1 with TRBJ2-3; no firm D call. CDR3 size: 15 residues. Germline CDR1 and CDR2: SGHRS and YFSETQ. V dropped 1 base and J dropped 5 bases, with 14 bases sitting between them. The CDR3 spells CASSLSTEAQDTQYF. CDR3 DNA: TGCGCCAGCAGCTTGTCAACAGAGGCACAAGATACGCAGTATTTT.

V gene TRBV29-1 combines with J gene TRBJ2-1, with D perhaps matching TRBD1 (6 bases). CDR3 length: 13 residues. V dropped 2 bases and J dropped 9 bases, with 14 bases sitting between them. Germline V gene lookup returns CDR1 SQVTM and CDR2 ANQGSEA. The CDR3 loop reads CSVEKQGSSEQFF. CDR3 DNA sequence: TGCAGCGTTGAAAAGCAGGGGTCCTCTGAGCAGTTCTTC.

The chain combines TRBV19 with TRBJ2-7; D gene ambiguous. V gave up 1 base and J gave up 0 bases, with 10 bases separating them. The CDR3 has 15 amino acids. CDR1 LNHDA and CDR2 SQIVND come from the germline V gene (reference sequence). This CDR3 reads CASSIAWASSYEQYF. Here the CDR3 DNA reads TGTGCCAGTAGTATAGCTTGGGCCTCCTCCTACGAGCAGTACTTC.

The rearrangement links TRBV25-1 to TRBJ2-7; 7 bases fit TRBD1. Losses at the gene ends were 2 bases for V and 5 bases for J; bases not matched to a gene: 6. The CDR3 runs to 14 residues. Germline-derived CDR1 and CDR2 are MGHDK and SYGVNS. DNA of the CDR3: TGTGCCAGCAGTGAAAGGCGGACAGGAGACGAGCAGTACTTC. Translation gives CASSERRTGDEQYF.

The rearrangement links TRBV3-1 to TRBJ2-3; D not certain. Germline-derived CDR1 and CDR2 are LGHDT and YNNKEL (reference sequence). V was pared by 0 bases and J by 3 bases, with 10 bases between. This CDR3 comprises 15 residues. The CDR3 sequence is CASSQDSAQTDTQYF. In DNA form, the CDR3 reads TGTGCCAGCAGCCAAGATTCGGCACAGACAGATACGCAGTATTTT.

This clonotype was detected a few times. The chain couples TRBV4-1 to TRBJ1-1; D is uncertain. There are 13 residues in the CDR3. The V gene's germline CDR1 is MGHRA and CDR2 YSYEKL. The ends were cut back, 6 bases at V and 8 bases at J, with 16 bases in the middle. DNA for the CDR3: TGCGCCAGCAGTACAGCGAACGGCGAGGAAGCTTTCTTT. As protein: CASSTANGEEAFF.

The CDR3 region is CASSLALVAGNYEQYF. The CDR3 bases are TGCGCCAGCAGCTTGGCCTTAGTAGCGGGGAACTACGAGCAGTACTTC. The chain combines TRBV5-1 with TRBJ2-7, with TRBD2 matching over 8 bases. Germline V gene sequence: CDR1 SGHRS, CDR2 YFSETQ. The length of the CDR3 is 16 residues. After removal of 0 bases from V and 3 bases from J, the junction contained 8 bases not matched to a gene.

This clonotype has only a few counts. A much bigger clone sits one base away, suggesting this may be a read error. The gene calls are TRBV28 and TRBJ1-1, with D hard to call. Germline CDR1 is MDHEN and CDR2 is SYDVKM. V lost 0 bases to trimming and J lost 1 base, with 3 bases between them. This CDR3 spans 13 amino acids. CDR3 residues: CASSLWANTEAFF. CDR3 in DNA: TGTGCCAGCAGTTTATGGGCGAACACTGAAGCTTTCTTT.

The chain's CDR3 is CSARLGGKGYNEQFF. Written as DNA, the CDR3 is TGCAGTGCTAGGTTAGGCGGGAAGGGGTACAATGAGCAGTTCTTC. The chain joins TRBV20-1 to TRBJ2-1, with D maybe TRBD2 (6 bases). This CDR3 contains 15 residues. Germline V CDR1 and CDR2: DFQATT, SNEGSKA (reference sequence). Trimming left V 3 bases short and J 4 bases short, with 16 bases between.

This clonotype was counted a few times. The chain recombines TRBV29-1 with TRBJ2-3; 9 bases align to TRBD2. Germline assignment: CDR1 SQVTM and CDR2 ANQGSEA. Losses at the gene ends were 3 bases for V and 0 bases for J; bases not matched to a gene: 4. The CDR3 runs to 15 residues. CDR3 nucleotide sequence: TGCAGCGTTGAGAGACTAGCGGTTAGCACAGATACGCAGTATTTT. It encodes CSVERLAVSTDTQYF.

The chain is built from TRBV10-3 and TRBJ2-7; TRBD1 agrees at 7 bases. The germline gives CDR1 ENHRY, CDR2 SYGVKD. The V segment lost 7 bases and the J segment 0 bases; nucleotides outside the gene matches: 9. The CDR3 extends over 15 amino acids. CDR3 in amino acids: CAIKSWDSDSYEQYF. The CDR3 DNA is TGTGCCATCAAGTCTTGGGACAGCGACTCCTACGAGCAGTACTTC.

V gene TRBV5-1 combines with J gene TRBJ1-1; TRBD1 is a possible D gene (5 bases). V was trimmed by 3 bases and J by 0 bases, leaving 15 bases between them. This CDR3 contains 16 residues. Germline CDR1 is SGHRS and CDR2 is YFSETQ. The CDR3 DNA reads TGCGCCAGCAGCTCACGATACGGGGGTTTGAACACTGAAGCTTTCTTT. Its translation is CASSSRYGGLNTEAFF.

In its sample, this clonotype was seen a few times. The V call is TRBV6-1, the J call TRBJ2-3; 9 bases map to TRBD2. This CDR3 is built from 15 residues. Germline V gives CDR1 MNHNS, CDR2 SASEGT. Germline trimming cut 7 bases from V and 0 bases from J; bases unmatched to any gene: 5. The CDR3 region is CASIQAGGSTDTQYF. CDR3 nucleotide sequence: TGTGCCAGCATCCAAGCGGGGGGAAGCACAGATACGCAGTATTTT.

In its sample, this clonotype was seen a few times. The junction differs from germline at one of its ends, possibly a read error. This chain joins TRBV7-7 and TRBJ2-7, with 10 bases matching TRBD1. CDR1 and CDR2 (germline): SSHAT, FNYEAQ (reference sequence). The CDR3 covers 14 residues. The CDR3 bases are TGTGCTAGCAGCGAGGGACAGGGGAGTTACGAGCAGTACTTC. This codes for CASSEGQGSYEQYF.

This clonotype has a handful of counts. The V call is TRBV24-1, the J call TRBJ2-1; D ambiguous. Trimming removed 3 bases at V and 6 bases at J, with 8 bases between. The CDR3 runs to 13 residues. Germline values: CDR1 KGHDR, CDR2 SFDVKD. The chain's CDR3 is CATSDNKGNEQFF. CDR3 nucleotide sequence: TGTGCCACCAGTGATAACAAGGGCAATGAGCAGTTCTTC.

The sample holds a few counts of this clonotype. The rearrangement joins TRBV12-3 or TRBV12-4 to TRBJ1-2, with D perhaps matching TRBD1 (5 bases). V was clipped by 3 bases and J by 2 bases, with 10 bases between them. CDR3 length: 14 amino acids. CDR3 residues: CASSFLGRNYGYTF. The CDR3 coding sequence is TGTGCCAGCAGTTTTTTGGGGCGAAACTATGGCTACACCTTC.

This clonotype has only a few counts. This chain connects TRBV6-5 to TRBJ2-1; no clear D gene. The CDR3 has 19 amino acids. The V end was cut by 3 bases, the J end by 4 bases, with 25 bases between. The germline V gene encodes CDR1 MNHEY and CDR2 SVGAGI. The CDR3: CASSYGAVVPDFQYNEQFF. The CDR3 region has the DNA TGTGCCAGCAGTTATGGCGCAGTGGTACCAGATTTCCAGTACAATGAGCAGTTCTTC.

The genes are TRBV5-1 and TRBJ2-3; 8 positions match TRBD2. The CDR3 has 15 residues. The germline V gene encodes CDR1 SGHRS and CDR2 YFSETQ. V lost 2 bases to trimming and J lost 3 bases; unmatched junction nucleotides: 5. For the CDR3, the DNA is TGCGCCAGCAGCTTTCGGGGGGGCTTGACAGATACGCAGTATTTT. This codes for CASSFRGGLTDTQYF.